This T cell receptor beta chain was recorded in a study of blood T cell repertoires in COVID-19. At the level of the study: T cells, B-cell-depleted T cells, or PBMCs supplied cDNA or gDNA.

Germline V gene data show CDR1 as SGHDN and CDR2 as FVKESK. V lost 1 base and J 2 bases, leaving 8 bases between the germline ends. This CDR3 comprises 14 residues. Original methodology: Estimated nucleated cell counts came from reference gene primer amplification. Profiling relied on immunoSEQ multiplex PCR, and the TCRdb table lists in-frame clones only, not all of them. The V and J calls and clone size come from that table; D and trimming were worked out from the DNA. The profile shows roughly 400,000 clones, approximately 90% of them singletons. What the recovered Cohort 3 donors had was two negative PCRs, clearance, or symptom resolution.

The genes are TRBV14 and TRBJ1-2; tentatively, D is TRBD1 (5 bases). Source material: PBMCs or T cells enriched from blood (not recorded which). The sequence was obtained from a man aged 30-40 years who had recovered from COVID-19. CDR3 in DNA: TGTGCCAGCAGCCAAGGGGGGGTCAACTATGGCTACACCTTC. As protein: CASSQGGVNYGYTF.